This TCR beta chain emerged from a study of T cell repertoires in cytomegalovirus infection. The CDR3 is 13 amino acids. V was shortened by 4 bases and J by 5 bases, with 10 bases between the two germline ends. TCRdb used MiXCR to reprocess the reads, holding one entry per CDR3 protein. The top ten hold 48% of the sample, which has approximately 600,000 distinct CDR3 sequences, approximately 40% seen once. This clonotype appeared a few times. What it recognizes is unknown. This rearrangement joins TRBV23-1 to TRBJ2-3, with a weak D call TRBD1 (5 bases). TRBV23-1 is flagged as an ORF with uncertain function. This material consisted of cultured PBMCs, taken from culture after CMV antigen stimulation. The sequence came from a human donor in good health (CMV status not recorded). Some clones in this sample may be carry-over from other donors' samples. The CDR3 DNA reads TGCGCCAGCAGTCGGGAAGACAGAGATACGCAGTATTTT. Its protein product is CASSREDRDTQYF.